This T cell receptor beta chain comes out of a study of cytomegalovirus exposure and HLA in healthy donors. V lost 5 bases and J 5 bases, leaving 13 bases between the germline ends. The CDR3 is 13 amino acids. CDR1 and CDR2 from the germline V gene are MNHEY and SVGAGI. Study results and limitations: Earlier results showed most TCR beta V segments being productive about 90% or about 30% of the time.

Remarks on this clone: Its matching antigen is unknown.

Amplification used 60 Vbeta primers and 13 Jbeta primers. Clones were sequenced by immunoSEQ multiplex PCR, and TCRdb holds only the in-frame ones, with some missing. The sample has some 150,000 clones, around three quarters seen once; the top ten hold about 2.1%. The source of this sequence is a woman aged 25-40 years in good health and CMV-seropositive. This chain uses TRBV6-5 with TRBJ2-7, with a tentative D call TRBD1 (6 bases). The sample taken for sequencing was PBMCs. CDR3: CASSRYRDHEQYF. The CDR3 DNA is TGTGCCAGCAGTAGGTACAGGGATCACGAGCAGTACTTC.